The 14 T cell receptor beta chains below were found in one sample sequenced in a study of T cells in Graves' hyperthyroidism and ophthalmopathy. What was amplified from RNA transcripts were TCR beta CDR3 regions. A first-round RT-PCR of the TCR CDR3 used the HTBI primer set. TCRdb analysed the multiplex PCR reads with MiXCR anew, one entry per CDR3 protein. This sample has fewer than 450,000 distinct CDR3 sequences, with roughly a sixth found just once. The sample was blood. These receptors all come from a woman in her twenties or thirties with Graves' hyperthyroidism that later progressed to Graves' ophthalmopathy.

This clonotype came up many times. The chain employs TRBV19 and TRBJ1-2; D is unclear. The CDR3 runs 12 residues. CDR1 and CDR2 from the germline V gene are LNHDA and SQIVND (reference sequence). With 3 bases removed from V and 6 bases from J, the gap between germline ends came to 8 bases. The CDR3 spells CASSIASDGYTF. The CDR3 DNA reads TGTGCCAGTAGTATTGCGTCAGATGGCTACACCTTC.

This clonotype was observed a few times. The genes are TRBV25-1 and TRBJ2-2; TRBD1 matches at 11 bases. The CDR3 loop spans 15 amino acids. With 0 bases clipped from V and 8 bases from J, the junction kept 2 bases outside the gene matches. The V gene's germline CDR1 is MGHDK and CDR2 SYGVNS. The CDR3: CASSEYGTGGGELFF. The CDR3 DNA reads TGTGCCAGCAGTGAATATGGGACAGGGGGGGGGGAGCTGTTTTTT.

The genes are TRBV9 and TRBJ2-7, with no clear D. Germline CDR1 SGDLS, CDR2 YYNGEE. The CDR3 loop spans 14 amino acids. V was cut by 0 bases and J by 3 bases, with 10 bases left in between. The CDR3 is CASSVGFAGYEQYF. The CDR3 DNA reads TGTGCCAGCAGCGTAGGATTCGCTGGCTACGAGCAGTACTTC.

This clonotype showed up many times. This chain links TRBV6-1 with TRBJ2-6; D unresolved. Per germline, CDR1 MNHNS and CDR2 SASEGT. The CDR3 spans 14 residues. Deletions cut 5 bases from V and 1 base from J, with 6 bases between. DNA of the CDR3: TGTGCCAGCAGTACAGTATCTGGGGCCAACGTCCTGACTTTC. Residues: CASSTVSGANVLTF.

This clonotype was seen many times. The CDR3 region is CASSFSAQKNTEAFF. The CDR3 coding sequence is TGTGCCAGCAGCTTCTCGGCACAGAAGAACACTGAAGCTTTCTTT. This chain links TRBV5-7 with TRBJ1-1; D is ambiguous. TRBV5-7 is identified as an open reading frame with a role that is uncertain. V was trimmed by 2 bases and J by 1 base, leaving 12 bases between them. The CDR3 is 15 residues long.

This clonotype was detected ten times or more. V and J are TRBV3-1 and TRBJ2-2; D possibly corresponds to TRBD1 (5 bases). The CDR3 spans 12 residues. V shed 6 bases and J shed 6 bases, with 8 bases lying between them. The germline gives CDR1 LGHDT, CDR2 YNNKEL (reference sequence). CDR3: CASSQGAGELFF. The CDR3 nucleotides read TGTGCCAGCAGTCAGGGTGCCGGGGAGCTGTTTTTT. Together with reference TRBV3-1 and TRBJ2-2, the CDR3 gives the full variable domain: DTAVSQTPKYLVTQMGNDKSIKCEQNLGHDTMYWYKQDSKKFLKIMFSYNNKELIINETVPNRFSPKSPDKAHLNLHINSLELGDSAVYFCASSQGAGELFFGEGSRLTVL.

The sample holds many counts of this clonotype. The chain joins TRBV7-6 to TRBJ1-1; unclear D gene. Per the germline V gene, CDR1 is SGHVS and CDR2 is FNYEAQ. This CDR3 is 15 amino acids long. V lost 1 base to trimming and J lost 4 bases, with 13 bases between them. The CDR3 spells CASSLERTDFTEAFF. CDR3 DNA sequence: TGTGCCAGCAGCTTAGAAAGGACTGACTTCACTGAAGCTTTCTTT.

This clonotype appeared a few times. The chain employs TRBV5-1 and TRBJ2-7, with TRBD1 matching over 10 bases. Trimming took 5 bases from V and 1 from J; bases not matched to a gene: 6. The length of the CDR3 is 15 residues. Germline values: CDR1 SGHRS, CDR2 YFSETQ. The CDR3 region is CASRRGTGVSYEQYF. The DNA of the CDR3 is TGCGCCAGCAGGCGAGGGACAGGGGTGTCCTACGAGCAGTACTTC.

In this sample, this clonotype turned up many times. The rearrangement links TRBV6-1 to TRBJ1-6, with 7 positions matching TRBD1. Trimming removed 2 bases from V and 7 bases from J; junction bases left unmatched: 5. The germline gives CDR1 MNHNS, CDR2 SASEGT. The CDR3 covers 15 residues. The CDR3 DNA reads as TGTGCCAGCAGTGAACAGGGGGGAGCAAATTCACCCCTCCACTTT. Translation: CASSEQGGANSPLHF.

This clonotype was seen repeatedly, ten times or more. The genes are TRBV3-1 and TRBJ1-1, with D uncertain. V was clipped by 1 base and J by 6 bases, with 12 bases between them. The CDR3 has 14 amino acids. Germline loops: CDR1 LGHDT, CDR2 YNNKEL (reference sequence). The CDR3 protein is CASSQATRWPEAFF. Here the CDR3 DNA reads TGTGCCAGCAGCCAAGCGACGCGTTGGCCTGAAGCTTTCTTT.

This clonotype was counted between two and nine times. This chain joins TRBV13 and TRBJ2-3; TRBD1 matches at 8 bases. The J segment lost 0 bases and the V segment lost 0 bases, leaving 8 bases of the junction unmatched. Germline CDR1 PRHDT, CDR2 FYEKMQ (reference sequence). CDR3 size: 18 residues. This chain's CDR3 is CASSLGSLYRGSTDTQYF. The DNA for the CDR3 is TGTGCCAGCAGCTTAGGCTCATTATACAGGGGGAGCACAGATACGCAGTATTTT. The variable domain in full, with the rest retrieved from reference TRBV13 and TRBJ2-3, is AAGVIQSPRHLIKEKRETATLKCYPIPRHDTVYWYQQGPGQDPQFLISFYEKMQSDKGSIPDRFSAQQFSDYHSELNMSSLELGDSALYFCASSLGSLYRGSTDTQYFGPGTRLTVL.

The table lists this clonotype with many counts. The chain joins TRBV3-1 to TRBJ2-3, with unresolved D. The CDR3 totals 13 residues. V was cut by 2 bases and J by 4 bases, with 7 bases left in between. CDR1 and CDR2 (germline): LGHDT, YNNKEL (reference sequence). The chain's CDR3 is CASSQNVADTQYF. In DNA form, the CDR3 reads TGTGCCAGCAGCCAAAACGTTGCAGATACGCAGTATTTT.

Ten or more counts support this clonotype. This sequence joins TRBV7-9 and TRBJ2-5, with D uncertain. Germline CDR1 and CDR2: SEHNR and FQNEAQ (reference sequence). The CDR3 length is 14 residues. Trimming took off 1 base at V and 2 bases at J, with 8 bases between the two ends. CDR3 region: CASSLVWGQETQYF. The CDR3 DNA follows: TGTGCCAGCAGCTTAGTTTGGGGTCAAGAGACCCAGTACTTC.

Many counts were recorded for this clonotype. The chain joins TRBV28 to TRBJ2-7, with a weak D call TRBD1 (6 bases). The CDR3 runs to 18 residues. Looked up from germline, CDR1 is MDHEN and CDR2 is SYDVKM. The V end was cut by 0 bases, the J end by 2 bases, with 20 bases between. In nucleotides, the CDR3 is TGTGCCAGCAGTTTATGGCCAGGGGCCGCCGAGCGACCCTACGAGCAGTACTTC. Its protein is CASSLWPGAAERPYEQYF.